The clone carrying this T cell receptor beta chain was counted ten times or more. The source material, RNA transcripts, was used to amplify TCR beta CDR3 regions. First-round RT-PCR of the TCR CDR3 relied on the HTBI primer set. One entry per CDR3 protein, called by TCRdb with MiXCR from the multiplex PCR reads. This table has 240,000 or so distinct CDR3 sequences, less than 20% appearing once. The sample originates from a study of T cells in Graves' hyperthyroidism and ophthalmopathy. Germline CDR1 SGHTA, CDR2 FQGNSA. The V and J ends lost 5 bases and 0 bases respectively, with 7 bases between them. CDR3 length: 13 residues.

V and J are TRBV7-2 and TRBJ1-2; no clear D gene. The specimen sequenced was blood. The receptor's source is a woman under 30 with Graves' ophthalmopathy. The CDR3 nucleotides read TGTGCCAGCAGCCCCGGGACTAACTATGGCTACACCTTC. Translation: CASSPGTNYGYTF.